What follows are 9 T cell receptor beta chains derived from one specimen sequenced in a study of tumor and adjacent non-tumor tissue in lung cancer. RNA was extracted from bulk tissue without any cell sorting. More than 3 cm separated this lung sample from the edge of the tumor. Three rounds of nested PCR, following a modified ARM-PCR protocol, produced the TCRbeta library. TCRdb ran MiXCR on the multiplex PCR reads and lists one entry per CDR3 protein. Counted here are roughly 75,000 distinct CDR3 sequences, about two thirds occurring once; the ten biggest clones make up 28%. Source material: distant non-tumor lung tissue. The receptors originated from a woman between 50 and 59 years old with non-small cell lung cancer.

This clonotype was seen repeatedly, ten times or more. The chain carries TRBV20-1 and TRBJ2-1; TRBD2 agrees at 10 bases. The CDR3 has 16 residues. The V segment lost 5 bases and the J segment 0 bases; nucleotides outside the gene matches: 7. Germline CDR1 and CDR2: DFQATT and SNEGSKA (reference sequence). The CDR3 loop is CSAEPGTSVSYNEQFF. CDR3 nucleotide sequence: TGCAGTGCTGAGCCCGGGACTAGCGTCTCCTACAATGAGCAGTTCTTC.

Of note for this clonotype: A read error may explain this, as a much larger clone is one base away. This rearrangement joins TRBV20-1 to TRBJ2-3; 12 nucleotides align to TRBD2. The trim removed 5 bases at V and 5 bases at J, leaving 11 bases unmatched. This CDR3 is 16 amino acids long. Germline V gives CDR1 DFQATT, CDR2 SNEGSKA (reference sequence). The CDR3 nucleotides are TGCAGTGCTTCCAGACTAGCGGGGGATTCCATAGATACGCAGTATTTT. Its translation: CSASRLAGDSIDTQYF.

This chain connects TRBV29-1 to TRBJ1-1; D is unclear. The CDR3 runs 14 residues. V lost 8 bases and J lost 2, with 18 bases in between. The germline V gene has CDR1 SQVTM and CDR2 ANQGSEA. CDR3 sequence reads: CSPRTGGRNTEAFF. The CDR3 bases are TGCAGCCCCCGGACGGGCGGGCGAAACACTGAAGCTTTCTTT.

This clonotype was recorded once. Mismatch with germline at one junction end may stem from a read error. This rearrangement joins TRBV24-1 to TRBJ2-2; D is undetermined. The length of the CDR3 is 13 residues. Germline CDR1 reads KGHDR; CDR2 reads SFDVKD. CDR3 loop: CPTSALTTEELFF. CDR3 DNA: TGTCCCACCAGTGCTTTGACCACCGAGGAGCTGTTTTTT.

The CDR3 region is CASSSAGGSRTGELFF. CDR3 DNA: TGTGCCAGCAGCTCCGCGGGAGGGTCGCGGACCGGGGAGCTGTTTTTT. The chain links TRBV11-2 to TRBJ2-2, with TRBD2 identical over 9 bases. Trimming removed 4 bases from V and 5 bases from J; junction bases left unmatched: 8. CDR1 and CDR2 from the germline V gene are SGHAT and FQNNGV. This CDR3 contains 16 residues. Complete variable domain (other parts from reference TRBV11-2 and TRBJ2-2): EAGVAQSPRYKIIEKRQSVAFWCNPISGHATLYWYQQILGQGPKLLIQFQNNGVVDDSQLPKDRFSAERLKGVDSTLKIQPAKLEDSAVYLCASSSAGGSRTGELFFGEGSRLTVL.

This clonotype was seen just once. Compared with germline, one end of the junction differs, possibly owing to a read error. This chain links TRBV12-3 or TRBV12-4 with TRBJ2-4, with TRBD2 matching over 7 bases. The CDR3 sequence is 14 residues long. For the CDR3, the DNA is TGTGCCAGCAGTTCAGAGGGTGACGGGAGGATTCAGTATTTC. Amino acids: CASSSEGDGRIQYF.

Concerning this clonotype itself: At one end the junction does not follow the germline gene, possibly because of a read error. This chain uses TRBV11-3 with TRBJ2-3, with D perhaps assigned TRBD1 or TRBD2 (5 bases each). This CDR3 has 13 residues. The germline V gene encodes CDR1 SGHNT and CDR2 YENEEA. This CDR3 reads CTSSRRGTDTQCF. The CDR3 nucleotides are TGTACCAGTAGCCGCCGGGGCACAGATACGCAGTGTTTT.

Of note for this clonotype: The CDR3 does not close with the conserved phenylalanine or tryptophan, likely indicating a read error. The V gene is TRBV24-1, the J gene TRBJ2-1, with 8 nucleotides matching TRBD2. Trimming took 7 bases from V and 5 from J; bases not matched to a gene: 9. This CDR3 is built from 15 residues. Germline V gene lookup returns CDR1 KGHDR and CDR2 SFDVKD. The DNA for the CDR3 is TGTGCCACCAGGCCGGGACTAGGTGCCCACAATGAGCAGTTCTAC. Translating gives CATRPGLGAHNEQFY.

This clonotype was seen ten or more times. This chain uses TRBV5-1 with TRBJ1-1; 8 bases are a match to TRBD1. Germline V gene lookup returns CDR1 SGHRS and CDR2 YFSETQ. There are 14 residues in the CDR3. The J segment lost 5 bases and the V segment lost 5 bases, leaving 8 bases of the junction unmatched. CDR3 coding DNA: TGCGCCAGCAGTACCACAGGGGGACGAACTGAAGCTTTCTTT. Its translation is CASSTTGGRTEAFF.